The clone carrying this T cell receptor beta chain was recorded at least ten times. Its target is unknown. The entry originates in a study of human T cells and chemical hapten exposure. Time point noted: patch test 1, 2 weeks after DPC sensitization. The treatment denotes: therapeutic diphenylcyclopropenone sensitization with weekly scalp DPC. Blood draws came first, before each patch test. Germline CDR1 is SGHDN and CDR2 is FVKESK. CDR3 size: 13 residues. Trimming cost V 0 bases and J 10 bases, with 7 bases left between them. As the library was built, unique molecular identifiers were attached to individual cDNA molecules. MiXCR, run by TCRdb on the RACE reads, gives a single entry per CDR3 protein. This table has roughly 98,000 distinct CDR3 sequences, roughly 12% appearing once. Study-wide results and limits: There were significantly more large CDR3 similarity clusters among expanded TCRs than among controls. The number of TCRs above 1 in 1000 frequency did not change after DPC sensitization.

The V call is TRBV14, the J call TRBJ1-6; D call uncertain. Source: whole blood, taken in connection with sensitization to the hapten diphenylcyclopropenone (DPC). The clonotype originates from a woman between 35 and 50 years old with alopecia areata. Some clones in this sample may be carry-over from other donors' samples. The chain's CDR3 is CASSQEGRSPLHF. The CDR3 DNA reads TGTGCCAGCAGCCAAGAGGGAAGGTCACCCCTCCACTTT.